This T cell receptor beta chain was identified during a study of blood T cell repertoires in COVID-19. Whole-study context: The origin of the acute and convalescent COVID-19 samples was the United States, Italy and Spain. From T cells, B-cell-depleted T cells, or PBMCs came the material, which was cDNA or gDNA.

Produced via immunoSEQ multiplex PCR; TCRdb's table is partial and in-frame only. The table lists approximately 260,000 clones, approximately 90% of them singletons. The sample comprised peripheral blood. The TCR originated in a young man with active or convalescent COVID-19.

CDR3 in DNA: TGTGCCAGCAGTAACCTCCAGGGTTCACCCCTCCACTTT. It yields the protein CASSNLQGSPLHF. This chain links TRBV12-3 or TRBV12-4 with TRBJ1-6, with D possibly matching TRBD1 (5 bases). V was cut by 5 bases and J by 9 bases, with 11 bases left in between. The CDR3 sequence is 13 residues long.